This T cell receptor (beta chain) stems from a study of shared clonotypes between healthy human individuals. J was trimmed by 4 bases and V by 4 bases; bases with no gene match: 9. This CDR3 is 16 amino acids long. CDR1 and CDR2 from the germline V gene are SGDLS and YYNGEE. Profiled with immunoSEQ multiplex PCR; TCRdb holds only in-frame clones, not every one. The sample shows around 2,000,000 clones, 95% of them seen only once. The sample comprised naive CD4+ T cells sorted from blood. The sample's subset: CD45RA+ positively selected. This receptor was obtained from a man aged 18-30 years in good health. V and J are TRBV9 and TRBJ2-3, with 10 bases identical to TRBD2. The CDR3 DNA sequence: TGTGCCAGCAGCCCACACCCACTAGCGGGGTCAGATACGCAGTATTTT. Translation gives CASSPHPLAGSDTQYF.